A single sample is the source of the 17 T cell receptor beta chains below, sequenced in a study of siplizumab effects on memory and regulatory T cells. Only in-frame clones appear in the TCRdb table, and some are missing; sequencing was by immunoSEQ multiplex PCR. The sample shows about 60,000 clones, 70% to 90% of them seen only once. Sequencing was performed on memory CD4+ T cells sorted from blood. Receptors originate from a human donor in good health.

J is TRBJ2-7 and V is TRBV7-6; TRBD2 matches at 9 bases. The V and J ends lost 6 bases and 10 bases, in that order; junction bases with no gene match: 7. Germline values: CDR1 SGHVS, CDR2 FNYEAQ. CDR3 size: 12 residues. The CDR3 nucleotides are TGTGCCAGCAGATCCGAGCGGGGGGCTCAGTACTTC. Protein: CASRSERGAQYF.

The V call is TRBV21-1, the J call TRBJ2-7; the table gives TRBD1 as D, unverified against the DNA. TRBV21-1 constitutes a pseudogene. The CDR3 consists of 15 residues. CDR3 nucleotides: TGTGCCAGCAGCCGCGAGGGACAGGGGTACTACGAGCAGTACTTC. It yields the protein CASSREGQGYYEQYF.

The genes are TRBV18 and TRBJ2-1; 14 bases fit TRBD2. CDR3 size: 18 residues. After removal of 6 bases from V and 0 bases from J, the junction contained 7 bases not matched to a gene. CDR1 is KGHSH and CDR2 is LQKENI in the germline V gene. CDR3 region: CASSPGLAGASSYNEQFF. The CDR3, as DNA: TGTGCCAGCTCTCCGGGACTAGCGGGGGCGAGCTCCTACAATGAGCAGTTCTTC. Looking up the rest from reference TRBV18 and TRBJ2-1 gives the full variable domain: NAGVMQNPRHLVRRRGQEARLRCSPMKGHSHVYWYRQLPEEGLKFMVYLQKENIIDESGMPKERFSAEFPKEGPSILRIQQVVRGDSAAYFCASSPGLAGASSYNEQFFGPGTRLTVL.

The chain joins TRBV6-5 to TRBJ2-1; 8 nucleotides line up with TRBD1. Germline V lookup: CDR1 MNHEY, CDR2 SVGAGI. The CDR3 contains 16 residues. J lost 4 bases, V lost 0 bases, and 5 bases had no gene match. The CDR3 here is CASSYSGTGYYNEQFF. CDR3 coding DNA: TGTGCCAGCAGTTACTCCGGGACAGGATATTACAATGAGCAGTTCTTC.

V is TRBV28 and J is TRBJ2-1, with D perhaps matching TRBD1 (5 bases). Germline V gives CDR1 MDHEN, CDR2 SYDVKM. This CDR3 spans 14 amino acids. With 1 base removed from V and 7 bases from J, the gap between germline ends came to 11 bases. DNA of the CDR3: TGTGCCAGCAGTTTATCTTCCACAGGAAATGAGCAGTTCTTC. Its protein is CASSLSSTGNEQFF.

CDR3 residues: CASAPGTKETQYF. The CDR3 DNA reads as TGTGCCAGCGCCCCTGGGACTAAAGAGACCCAGTACTTC. This chain joins TRBV18 and TRBJ2-5; 7 positions agree with TRBD2. Germline trimming cut 8 bases from V and 3 bases from J; bases unmatched to any gene: 6. This CDR3 is built from 13 residues. Germline V lookup: CDR1 KGHSH, CDR2 LQKENI.

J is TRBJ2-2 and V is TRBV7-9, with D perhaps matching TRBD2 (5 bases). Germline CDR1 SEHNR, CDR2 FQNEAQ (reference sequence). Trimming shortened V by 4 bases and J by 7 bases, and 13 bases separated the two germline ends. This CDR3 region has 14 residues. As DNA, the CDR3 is TGTGCCAGCAGCTACGACATCGAGGGCGGGGAGCTGTTTTTT. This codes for CASSYDIEGGELFF.

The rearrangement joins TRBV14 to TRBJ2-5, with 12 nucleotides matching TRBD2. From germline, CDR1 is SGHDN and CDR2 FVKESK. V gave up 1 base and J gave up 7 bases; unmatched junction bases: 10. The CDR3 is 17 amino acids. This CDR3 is CASSQVAGLAGERTQYF. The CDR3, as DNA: TGTGCCAGCAGCCAAGTGGCGGGACTAGCGGGTGAAAGGACCCAGTACTTC.

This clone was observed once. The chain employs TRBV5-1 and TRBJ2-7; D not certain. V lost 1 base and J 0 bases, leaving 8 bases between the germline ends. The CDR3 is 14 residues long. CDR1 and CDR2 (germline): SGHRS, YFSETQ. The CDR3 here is CASSLTLSSYEQYF. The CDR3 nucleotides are TGCGCCAGCAGCTTGACATTGAGCTCCTACGAGCAGTACTTC.

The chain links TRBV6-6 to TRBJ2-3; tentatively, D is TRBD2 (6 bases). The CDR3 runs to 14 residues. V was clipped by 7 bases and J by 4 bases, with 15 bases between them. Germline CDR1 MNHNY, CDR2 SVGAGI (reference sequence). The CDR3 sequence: CASTYGSMADTQYF. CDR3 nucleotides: TGTGCCAGCACCTACGGGAGTATGGCAGATACGCAGTATTTT.

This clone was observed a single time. Here the CDR3 reads CASSLGGQKNEKLFF. In nucleotides, the CDR3 is TGTGCCAGCAGCTTGGGGGGACAGAAGAATGAAAAACTGTTTTTT. This sequence joins TRBV5-4 and TRBJ1-4; 7 nucleotides agree with TRBD1. The CDR3 covers 15 residues. Germline V gene data show CDR1 as SGHNT and CDR2 as YYREEE (reference sequence). Unmatched junction bases numbered 4, after V lost 0 bases and J lost 5 bases.

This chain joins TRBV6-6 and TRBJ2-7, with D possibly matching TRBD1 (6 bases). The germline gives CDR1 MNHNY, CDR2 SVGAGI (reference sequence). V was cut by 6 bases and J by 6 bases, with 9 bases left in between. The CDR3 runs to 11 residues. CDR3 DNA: TGTGCCAGCAGCCGGGACACCGAGCAGTACTTC. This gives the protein CASSRDTEQYF.

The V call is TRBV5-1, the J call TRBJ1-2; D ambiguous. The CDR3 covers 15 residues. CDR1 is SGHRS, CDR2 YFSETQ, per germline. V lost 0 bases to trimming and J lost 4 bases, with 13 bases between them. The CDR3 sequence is CASSLEHSGGYGYTF. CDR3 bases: TGCGCCAGCAGCTTGGAACACTCCGGAGGCTATGGCTACACCTTC. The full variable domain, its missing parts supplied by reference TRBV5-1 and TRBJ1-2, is KAGVTQTPRYLIKTRGQQVTLSCSPISGHRSVSWYQQTPGQGLQFLFEYFSETQRNKGNFPGRFSGRQFSNSRSEMNVSTLELGDSALYLCASSLEHSGGYGYTFGSGTRLTVV.

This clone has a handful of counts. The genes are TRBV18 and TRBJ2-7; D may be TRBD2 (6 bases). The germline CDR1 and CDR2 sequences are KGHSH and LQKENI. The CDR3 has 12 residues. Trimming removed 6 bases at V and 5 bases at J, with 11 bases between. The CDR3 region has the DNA TGTGCCAGCTCGATCGGGAGCAACGAGCAGTACTTC. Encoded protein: CASSIGSNEQYF.

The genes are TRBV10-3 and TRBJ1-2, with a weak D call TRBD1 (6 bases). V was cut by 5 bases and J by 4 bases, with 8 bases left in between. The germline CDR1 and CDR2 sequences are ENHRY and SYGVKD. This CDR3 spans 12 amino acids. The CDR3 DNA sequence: TGTGCCATCAGTCAGGACAGCTATGGCTACACCTTC. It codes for CAISQDSYGYTF.

CDR3: CASSGLAGVGRQFF. Written as DNA, the CDR3 is TGTGCCAGCTCGGGACTAGCGGGAGTGGGGCGGCAGTTCTTC. The rearrangement uses TRBV18 and TRBJ2-1, with 14 bases aligning to TRBD2. Trimming cost V 6 bases and J 12 bases; bases outside gene matches: 7. Germline V gene data show CDR1 as KGHSH and CDR2 as LQKENI. This CDR3 contains 14 residues.

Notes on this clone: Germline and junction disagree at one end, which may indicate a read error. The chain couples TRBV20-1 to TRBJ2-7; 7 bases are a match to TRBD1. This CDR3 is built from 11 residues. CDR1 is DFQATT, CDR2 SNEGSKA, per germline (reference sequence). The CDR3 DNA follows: TGCAGTGCTAGAGATCGAGGGACAGAGTATTTC. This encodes CSARDRGTEYF.